This entry lists 25 T cell receptor beta chains sequenced from one sample in a study of CD8+ T cells in alopecia areata. Extracted RNA was reverse transcribed into cDNA, the sequencing template. Method: immunoSEQ multiplex PCR; TCRdb's copy keeps in-frame clones and lacks some. The top ten hold roughly 4.3% of the sample, which has roughly 130,000 clones, around 50% seen once. The sample was CD4+ T cells sorted from blood, taken at week 0. The origin of the receptors is a human donor with alopecia areata.

This clone was observed a few times. The chain has TRBV9 and TRBJ2-7; no definite D call. The CDR3 has 14 amino acids. The germline V gene encodes CDR1 SGDLS and CDR2 YYNGEE. V was clipped by 1 base and J by 4 bases, with 12 bases between them. The CDR3 here is CASSVLLDGYEQYF. The CDR3, as DNA: TGTGCCAGCAGCGTACTGCTAGATGGGTACGAGCAGTACTTC.

The chain has TRBV7-2 and TRBJ2-1; maybe TRBD2 (6 bases). Germline CDR1 is SGHTA and CDR2 is FQGNSA. The CDR3 is 14 residues long. Deletions cut 5 bases from V and 8 bases from J, with 16 bases between. Here the CDR3 reads CASSPLTSPHEQFF. DNA of the CDR3: TGTGCCAGCAGCCCACTGACTAGTCCCCATGAGCAGTTCTTC.

The chain joins TRBV11-2 to TRBJ2-7; no clear D gene. CDR3 size: 14 residues. The V gene lost 3 bases and the J gene lost 2 bases, with 11 bases spanning the gap. CDR1 SGHAT and CDR2 FQNNGV come from the germline V gene. The CDR3 loop is CASSFTVRTYEQYF. CDR3 in DNA: TGTGCCAGCAGCTTTACAGTAAGAACCTACGAGCAGTACTTC.

The chain recombines TRBV13 with TRBJ1-2; TRBD1 matches at 10 bases. This CDR3 has 14 residues. Per germline, CDR1 PRHDT and CDR2 FYEKMQ (reference sequence). Trimming removed 5 bases from V and 4 bases from J; junction bases left unmatched: 4. This CDR3 reads CASSLRDRGYGYTF. CDR3 sequence (DNA): TGTGCCAGCAGCCTCCGGGACAGGGGCTATGGCTACACCTTC. Full variable domain (rest looked up from reference TRBV13 and TRBJ1-2): AAGVIQSPRHLIKEKRETATLKCYPIPRHDTVYWYQQGPGQDPQFLISFYEKMQSDKGSIPDRFSAQQFSDYHSELNMSSLELGDSALYFCASSLRDRGYGYTFGSGTRLTVV.

The table lists this clone with a count of one. This chain joins TRBV28 and TRBJ1-2, with no clear D. The V gene lost 2 bases and the J gene lost 7 bases, with 11 bases spanning the gap. Per the germline V gene, CDR1 is MDHEN and CDR2 is SYDVKM. The CDR3 is made up of 13 amino acids. CDR3 DNA sequence: TGTGCCAGCAGTTTAAACAGACGGTCTGGCTACACCTTC. Translating gives CASSLNRRSGYTF.

The rearrangement links TRBV2 to TRBJ1-1, with D perhaps TRBD1 (5 bases). Trimming shortened V by 5 bases and J by 1 base, and 8 bases separated the two germline ends. In germline, CDR1 is SNHLY, CDR2 FYNNEI. The CDR3 is 13 amino acids. CDR3 region: CASSPTENTEAFF. The CDR3 region has the DNA TGTGCCAGCAGTCCGACAGAGAACACTGAAGCTTTCTTT.

The chain combines TRBV28 with TRBJ1-1, with TRBD1 identical over 10 bases. V lost 6 bases and J lost 6; bases outside the gene matches: 7. This CDR3 comprises 14 residues. CDR1 and CDR2 from the germline V gene are MDHEN and SYDVKM. DNA for the CDR3: TGTGCCAGCAGACTCCGGGACAGGGGCTCTGAAGCTTTCTTT. It specifies CASRLRDRGSEAFF.

The J gene is TRBJ1-4, the V gene TRBV5-1, with 7 bases lining up with TRBD1. This CDR3 comprises 13 residues. V lost 1 base, J lost 7 bases, and 1 base stayed unmatched. Germline CDR1 is SGHRS and CDR2 is YFSETQ. The CDR3 is CASSLRDSEKLFF. In DNA form, the CDR3 reads TGCGCCAGCAGCTTGAGGGACAGTGAAAAACTGTTTTTT.

This chain joins TRBV9 and TRBJ1-5, with a weak D call TRBD1 (5 bases). The CDR3 runs to 13 residues. The ends were cut back, 0 bases at V and 9 bases at J, with 10 bases in the middle. From germline, CDR1 is SGDLS and CDR2 YYNGEE. CDR3 nucleotides: TGTGCCAGCAGCGTAGCGTTGGGGGGGCCCCAGCATTTT. Translation: CASSVALGGPQHF. Using reference TRBV9 and TRBJ1-5 for the parts outside the CDR3, the full variable domain is DSGVTQTPKHLITATGQRVTLRCSPRSGDLSVYWYQQSLDQGLQFLIQYYNGEERAKGNILERFSAQQFPDLHSELNLSSLELGDSALYFCASSVALGGPQHFGDGTRLSIL.

This clone was seen a handful of times. The chain carries TRBV9 and TRBJ1-1; TRBD1 might be the D (6 bases). This CDR3 has 11 residues. CDR1 and CDR2 from the germline V gene are SGDLS and YYNGEE. Deletions cut 3 bases from V and 8 bases from J, with 8 bases between. As DNA, the CDR3 is TGTGCCAGCAGCGGCAGGGGCGAAGCTTTCTTT. Protein sequence: CASSGRGEAFF.

This clone occurred once. The chain uses TRBV28 and TRBJ2-1; D not resolved. Germline CDR1 is MDHEN and CDR2 is SYDVKM. V lost 10 bases and J lost 2, with 27 bases in between. The CDR3 length is 18 residues. CDR3 sequence reads: CATNSPLSRGITYNEQFF. In nucleotides, the CDR3 is TGTGCCACCAACTCTCCGCTATCCCGTGGGATCACCTACAATGAGCAGTTCTTC.

The chain couples TRBV5-1 to TRBJ1-6; D is ambiguous. Germline assignment: CDR1 SGHRS and CDR2 YFSETQ. The CDR3 extends over 14 amino acids. V was shortened by 1 base and J by 10 bases, with 12 bases between the two germline ends. CDR3 bases: TGCGCCAGCAGCTTGAATTTCGGGGAATCACCCCTCCACTTT. Its protein is CASSLNFGESPLHF.

This clone has just a few counts. The V and J genes are TRBV14 and TRBJ1-1; 7 bases are shared with TRBD1. Trimming removed 4 bases from V and 1 base from J; junction bases left unmatched: 3. Germline V gene data show CDR1 as SGHDN and CDR2 as FVKESK. This CDR3 has 14 residues. CDR3 sequence: CASSLGQPNTEAFF. The CDR3 DNA follows: TGTGCCAGCAGCCTGGGACAGCCGAACACTGAAGCTTTCTTT.

This clone appeared a single time. The V gene is TRBV4-3, the J gene TRBJ2-7; D ambiguous. This CDR3 has 14 residues. Germline V gene data show CDR1 as LGHNA and CDR2 as YSLEER. V lost 0 bases, J lost 6 bases, and 12 bases lay in between. The DNA of the CDR3 is TGCGCCAGCAGCCAAGATCTAGGGTCTCTCGAGCAGTACTTC. Encoded protein: CASSQDLGSLEQYF.

This chain joins TRBV30 and TRBJ1-1; D unclear. Germline CDR1 GTSNPN, CDR2 SVGIG (reference sequence). The CDR3 sequence is 12 residues long. The V end was cut by 0 bases, the J end by 7 bases, with 9 bases between. The CDR3 nucleotides are TGTGCCTGGAGTGTAATTGTTGTTGAAGCTTTCTTT. Translating gives CAWSVIVVEAFF.

The chain combines TRBV7-3 with TRBJ2-2, with D perhaps TRBD1 (6 bases). Trimming left V 5 bases short and J 1 base short, with 11 bases between. Germline V gene sequence: CDR1 SGHTA, CDR2 FQGTGA. The CDR3 runs to 15 residues. This CDR3 reads CASSESTGNTGELFF. The CDR3 DNA follows: TGTGCCAGCAGCGAATCGACAGGGAACACCGGGGAGCTGTTTTTT.

This clone was counted between two and nine times. The DNA of the CDR3 is TGTGCCAGCAGACCCTATAATAGAGTCCAAGAGACCCAGTACTTC. Residues: CASRPYNRVQETQYF. This sequence joins TRBV6-1 and TRBJ2-5; no firm D call. The CDR3 has 15 amino acids. V was pared by 6 bases and J by 1 base, with 15 bases between. From germline, CDR1 is MNHNS and CDR2 SASEGT.

The J gene is TRBJ1-1, the V gene TRBV28; D unclear. Germline V gene sequence: CDR1 MDHEN, CDR2 SYDVKM. This CDR3 is 14 amino acids long. The V end was cut by 6 bases, the J end by 4 bases, with 15 bases between. As DNA, the CDR3 is TGTGCCAGCAGCAATCTCGGATTTAGCACTGAAGCTTTCTTT. Translated: CASSNLGFSTEAFF.

The V call is TRBV5-1, the J call TRBJ2-1; no definite D call. The germline V and J ends were trimmed by 2 bases and 6 bases, with 15 bases remaining between them. The CDR3 sequence is 15 residues long. Germline V lookup: CDR1 SGHRS, CDR2 YFSETQ. Here the CDR3 reads CASSFRRPLGNEQFF. The CDR3 DNA is TGCGCCAGCAGCTTTAGACGACCTCTTGGCAATGAGCAGTTCTTC.

Only a few counts were recorded for this clone. The chain carries TRBV6-4 and TRBJ1-1; the D gene is possibly TRBD1 (5 bases). V shed 7 bases and J shed 0 bases, with 15 bases lying between them. CDR3 length equals 15 residues. CDR1 and CDR2 from the germline V gene are MRHNA and SNTAGT. CDR3 sequence reads: CASKKEDSLNTEAFF. DNA for the CDR3: TGTGCCAGCAAAAAGGAAGACAGTTTGAACACTGAAGCTTTCTTT.

This chain connects TRBV18 to TRBJ2-3; 12 nucleotides agree with TRBD2. This CDR3 comprises 17 residues. V was pared by 3 bases and J by 6 bases, with 10 bases of the junction left unmatched. Germline lookup yields CDR1 KGHSH and CDR2 LQKENI. CDR3 DNA sequence: TGTGCCAGCTCACCCACGGGACTAGCGGGTCCCCCGGATACGCAGTATTTT. It specifies CASSPTGLAGPPDTQYF.

The V and J genes are TRBV19 and TRBJ2-7, with D tentatively TRBD1 or TRBD2 (5 bases each). V lost 2 bases, J lost 2 bases, and 10 bases lay in between. The CDR3 sequence is 14 residues long. Germline V CDR1 and CDR2: LNHDA, SQIVND (reference sequence). Here the CDR3 DNA reads TGTGCCAGTAGTATATGGGACGGACCCTACGAGCAGTACTTC. This translates into CASSIWDGPYEQYF.

The CDR3 loop is CAWSVKTSNQPQHF. CDR3 DNA: TGTGCCTGGAGTGTAAAAACTAGCAATCAGCCCCAGCATTTT. V is TRBV30 and J is TRBJ1-5; D gene uncertain. The CDR3 spans 14 residues. Trimming stripped 0 bases from V and 0 bases from J, with 6 bases between. Germline-derived CDR1 and CDR2 are GTSNPN and SVGIG (reference sequence).

The count of this clone is one. The J gene is TRBJ2-2, the V gene TRBV7-2; 10 bases match TRBD2. The germline V gene encodes CDR1 SGHTA and CDR2 FQGNSA. With 2 bases clipped from V and 6 bases from J, the junction kept 6 bases outside the gene matches. There are 16 residues in the CDR3. The CDR3 loop reads CASSLIAGGPAGELFF. The CDR3 nucleotides read TGTGCCAGCAGCTTAATAGCGGGAGGCCCAGCCGGGGAGCTGTTTTTT.

This sequence joins TRBV9 and TRBJ2-2; D is possibly TRBD1 (6 bases). The CDR3 is 14 amino acids. V gave up 3 bases and J gave up 10 bases, with 16 bases separating them. Germline loops: CDR1 SGDLS, CDR2 YYNGEE. The CDR3 DNA is TGTGCCAGCAGCGACTACTCAGGGGACGAGGAGCTGTTTTTT. It translates to CASSDYSGDEELFF.